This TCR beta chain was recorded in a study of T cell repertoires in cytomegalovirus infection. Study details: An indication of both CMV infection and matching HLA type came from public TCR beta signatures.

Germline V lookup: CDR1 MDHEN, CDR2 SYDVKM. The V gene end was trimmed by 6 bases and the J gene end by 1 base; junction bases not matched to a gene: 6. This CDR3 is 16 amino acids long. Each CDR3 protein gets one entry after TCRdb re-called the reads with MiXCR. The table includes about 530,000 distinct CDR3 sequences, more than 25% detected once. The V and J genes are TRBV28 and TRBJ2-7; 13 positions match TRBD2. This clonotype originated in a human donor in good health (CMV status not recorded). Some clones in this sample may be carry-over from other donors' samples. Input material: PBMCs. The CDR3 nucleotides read TGTGCCAGCAGCATACTGGGACTAGCGGGATCCTACGAGCAGTACTTC. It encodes CASSILGLAGSYEQYF.